The 29 T cell receptor beta chains listed next were all sequenced from one sample in a study of T cell changes during pregnancy in multiple sclerosis. Sequencing was performed with immunoSEQ multiplex PCR; in TCRdb, only in-frame clones are kept and a portion is missing. The sample has around 50,000 clones; 85% to 95% are singletons. Sample: CD4+ T cells from peripheral blood mononuclear cells, taken in the first trimester of pregnancy. All receptors come from a female donor with multiple sclerosis, enrolled in a pregnancy study.

This clone showed up just once. The CDR3 here is CASSFSGGETQYF. As DNA, the CDR3 is TGTGCCAGCAGCTTCTCAGGGGGGGAGACCCAGTACTTC. The chain uses TRBV13 and TRBJ2-5; D perhaps matches TRBD1 (7 bases). CDR1 is PRHDT and CDR2 is FYEKMQ in the germline V gene (reference sequence). Trimming removed 3 bases at V and 5 bases at J, with 10 bases between. The CDR3 has 13 amino acids.

The genes are TRBV5-4 and TRBJ2-7; D ambiguous. Germline CDR1 reads SGHNT; CDR2 reads YYREEE (reference sequence). The CDR3 extends over 14 amino acids. V shed 4 bases and J shed 3 bases, with 14 bases lying between them. The chain's CDR3 is CASSAGPDFYEQYF. The CDR3 nucleotides are TGTGCCAGCAGCGCCGGCCCTGACTTCTACGAGCAGTACTTC.

J is TRBJ2-7 and V is TRBV14; TRBD2 matches 7 bases. The CDR3 runs to 14 residues. V was clipped by 0 bases and J by 5 bases; unmatched bases: 4. Germline CDR1 SGHDN, CDR2 FVKESK. As DNA, the CDR3 is TGTGCCAGCAGCCAAGATCGCGGGGGACACGAGCAGTACTTC. Translated, it gives CASSQDRGGHEQYF.

The V and J genes are TRBV11-1 and TRBJ2-7, with D possibly matching TRBD2 (7 bases). CDR3 size: 14 residues. The V gene's germline CDR1 is SGHAT and CDR2 FQDESV (reference sequence). V lost 3 bases to trimming and J lost 0 bases, with 9 bases between them. This CDR3 is CASSLGGASYEQYF. The DNA of the CDR3 is TGTGCCAGCAGCTTGGGGGGGGCCTCCTACGAGCAGTACTTC.

The rearrangement links TRBV27 to TRBJ2-3, with 7 bases that match TRBD1. After removal of 6 bases from V and 5 bases from J, the junction contained 11 bases not matched to a gene. This CDR3 has 15 amino acids. The germline gives CDR1 MNHEY, CDR2 SMNVEV (reference sequence). In DNA form, the CDR3 reads TGTGCCAGCAGCCCAGGGACAGCCCGGGGAGATACGCAGTATTTT. Its translation is CASSPGTARGDTQYF.

This clone appeared once. The chain employs TRBV18 and TRBJ1-1; D gene ambiguous. The CDR3 spans 14 residues. Germline CDR1 reads KGHSH; CDR2 reads LQKENI. Trimming shortened V by 3 bases and J by 4 bases, and 12 bases separated the two germline ends. The CDR3 loop reads CASSPEIVGTEAFF. CDR3 nucleotides: TGTGCCAGCTCACCCGAGATAGTCGGCACTGAAGCTTTCTTT.

V gene TRBV10-3 combines with J gene TRBJ2-7; no reliable D call. The CDR3 has 13 residues. Trimming removed 2 bases from V and 3 bases from J, with 8 bases in between. Germline V lookup: CDR1 ENHRY, CDR2 SYGVKD. The CDR3 is CAISEVLYYEQYF. The DNA for the CDR3 is TGTGCCATCAGTGAGGTGTTGTACTACGAGCAGTACTTC.

This sequence joins TRBV5-1 and TRBJ1-5; 8 bases match TRBD1. Unmatched junction bases numbered 3, after V lost 4 bases and J lost 6 bases. CDR1 is SGHRS and CDR2 is YFSETQ in the germline V gene. The CDR3 loop spans 13 amino acids. Here the CDR3 reads CASSAGQGQPQHF. The CDR3, as DNA: TGCGCCAGCAGCGCCGGACAGGGTCAGCCCCAGCATTTT.

The chain has TRBV29-1 and TRBJ1-5; unclear D gene. V lost 4 bases and J lost 4, with 8 bases in between. Germline lookup yields CDR1 SQVTM and CDR2 ANQGSEA. CDR3 length: 12 residues. The CDR3 spells CSVAGLNQPQHF. The DNA for the CDR3 is TGCAGCGTTGCGGGATTGAATCAGCCCCAGCATTTT.

This sequence joins TRBV18 and TRBJ2-3; tentatively, D is TRBD1 (6 bases). Trimming stripped 6 bases from V and 2 bases from J, with 15 bases between. The CDR3 sequence is 15 residues long. Per the germline V gene, CDR1 is KGHSH and CDR2 is LQKENI. DNA of the CDR3: TGTGCCAGCTCGTCGGGACAAATGCCCACAGATACGCAGTATTTT. Translating gives CASSSGQMPTDTQYF.

This rearrangement joins TRBV15 to TRBJ2-2; TRBD1 is a possible D gene (5 bases). The V end lost 0 bases, the J end lost 6 bases, and 11 bases lay between the germline ends. This CDR3 has 15 residues. Germline CDR1 LNHNV, CDR2 YYDKDF (reference sequence). CDR3 sequence (DNA): TGTGCCACCAGCAGAGAAGGGGCCGTTGCCGGGGAGCTGTTTTTT. It yields the protein CATSREGAVAGELFF.

A remark on this clone: Distinct nucleotide sequences in the sample also encode this CDR3. This chain joins TRBV5-1 and TRBJ2-4; 7 nucleotides match TRBD2. The CDR3 loop spans 14 amino acids. CDR1 SGHRS and CDR2 YFSETQ come from the germline V gene. Trimming took 4 bases from V and 6 from J; bases not matched to a gene: 7. As DNA, the CDR3 is TGCGCCAGCAGCCCAGGGACTATTGGAAACATTCAGTACTTC. Translating it yields CASSPGTIGNIQYF.

V usage is TRBV4-1 and J usage is TRBJ2-7; no clear D gene. Germline V CDR1 and CDR2: MGHRA, YSYEKL. This CDR3 spans 14 amino acids. Trimming stripped 1 base from V and 3 bases from J, with 10 bases between. The CDR3 loop is CASSQAASVYEQYF. CDR3 bases: TGCGCCAGCAGCCAAGCGGCCAGCGTCTACGAGCAGTACTTC.

The chain links TRBV11-2 to TRBJ1-2; TRBD1 matches at 7 bases. Per germline, CDR1 SGHAT and CDR2 FQNNGV. J was trimmed by 0 bases and V by 6 bases; bases with no gene match: 7. The CDR3 totals 15 residues. The CDR3 DNA sequence: TGTGCCAGCAGGACGAACAGGGGTGCTAACTATGGCTACACCTTC. This sequence encodes CASRTNRGANYGYTF.

V is TRBV5-1 and J is TRBJ1-1; D gene unclear. The V gene's germline CDR1 is SGHRS and CDR2 YFSETQ. This CDR3 spans 15 amino acids. Trimming shortened V by 4 bases and J by 1 base, and 14 bases separated the two germline ends. This chain's CDR3 is CASSLPLRGNTEAFF. CDR3 DNA: TGCGCCAGCAGCCTCCCTTTGCGAGGGAACACTGAAGCTTTCTTT.

This clone was picked up a small number of times. The V gene is TRBV18, the J gene TRBJ1-2, with D perhaps matching TRBD1 (5 bases). This CDR3 is built from 12 residues. Germline CDR1 and CDR2: KGHSH and LQKENI. The V end was cut by 3 bases, the J end by 5 bases, with 7 bases between. CDR3 sequence (DNA): TGTGCCAGCTCACCTGACAGTTATGGCTACACCTTC. This encodes CASSPDSYGYTF.

V and J are TRBV13 and TRBJ2-7; possible D gene TRBD1, 5 bases. Trimming took off 5 bases at V and 6 bases at J, with 11 bases between the two ends. Germline V gene lookup returns CDR1 PRHDT and CDR2 FYEKMQ (reference sequence). The CDR3 length is 12 residues. This chain's CDR3 is CASSTTGTEQYF. In DNA, the CDR3 is TGTGCCAGCAGCACCACAGGAACCGAGCAGTACTTC.

The chain uses TRBV19 and TRBJ2-1; maybe TRBD2 (6 bases). CDR1 is LNHDA, CDR2 SQIVND, per germline (reference sequence). The CDR3 is 14 amino acids. Between the trimmed V and J ends, which lost 2 bases and 2 bases, there was a span of 7 bases. The CDR3 reads CASSIQRAYNEQFF. The CDR3 DNA sequence: TGTGCCAGTAGTATACAGCGGGCCTACAATGAGCAGTTCTTC.

The chain couples TRBV7-8 to TRBJ2-5, with TRBD2 matching 9 bases. V shed 5 bases, J shed 1 base, and the junction held 8 bases outside the gene matches. The length of the CDR3 is 16 residues. In germline, CDR1 is SGHVS, CDR2 FQNEAQ. DNA for the CDR3: TGTGCCAGCAGCCTCCGGGTAGCGGGGGCCCAAGAGACCCAGTACTTC. Its protein is CASSLRVAGAQETQYF.

The CDR3 region has the DNA TGTGCCAGCAGCCCCCCCGGGACACACCAAAGGGAAAAACTGTTTTTT. Its protein is CASSPPGTHQREKLFF. The V gene is TRBV7-6, the J gene TRBJ1-4; tentative D call: TRBD1 (6 bases). V lost 5 bases and J 8 bases, leaving 21 bases between the germline ends. Germline CDR1 and CDR2: SGHVS and FNYEAQ. This CDR3 region has 16 residues.

The CDR3 loop reads CASSGNDHQPQHF. CDR3 bases: TGTGCCAGTAGCGGGAACGACCATCAGCCCCAGCATTTT. This chain connects TRBV2 to TRBJ1-5; D is undetermined. Deletions cut 9 bases from V and 5 bases from J, with 14 bases between. CDR1 and CDR2 (germline): SNHLY, FYNNEI. CDR3 length: 13 amino acids.

This clone was detected only once. CDR3 bases: TGTGCCAGCAGCTTCCTAGCGGGGGATATATCCAAAAACATTCAGTACTTC. Its protein product is CASSFLAGDISKNIQYF. This rearrangement joins TRBV5-6 to TRBJ2-4; 10 positions match TRBD2. This CDR3 comprises 17 residues. Trimming removed 2 bases from V and 2 bases from J; junction bases left unmatched: 7. Germline loops: CDR1 SGHDT, CDR2 YYEEEE.

This clone was counted once. This rearrangement joins TRBV19 to TRBJ1-5; D call uncertain. The V and J ends lost 9 bases and 4 bases respectively, with 16 bases between them. CDR1 and CDR2 (germline): LNHDA, SQIVND (reference sequence). The CDR3 contains 14 residues. CDR3 residues: CASEERALNQPQHF. In nucleotides, the CDR3 is TGTGCCAGCGAGGAGAGAGCCTTAAATCAGCCCCAGCATTTT.

The J gene is TRBJ2-7, the V gene TRBV11-2, with 12 positions matching TRBD1. The CDR3 runs 16 residues. Germline trimming cut 5 bases from V and 4 bases from J; bases unmatched to any gene: 9. Germline assignment: CDR1 SGHAT and CDR2 FQNNGV. This CDR3 reads CASSPVRGQGAYEQYF. CDR3 DNA: TGTGCCAGCAGCCCCGTGAGGGGACAGGGGGCTTACGAGCAGTACTTC.

V is TRBV10-3 and J is TRBJ1-1, with 8 nucleotides matching TRBD1. There are 11 residues in the CDR3. Trimming cost V 6 bases and J 11 bases; bases outside gene matches: 5. From germline, CDR1 is ENHRY and CDR2 SYGVKD. In nucleotides, the CDR3 is TGTGCCATCAGGGAGGACAGGGAGGCTTTCTTT. Protein product: CAIREDREAFF.

The gene calls are TRBV5-1 and TRBJ1-4; maybe TRBD1 (6 bases). The germline CDR1 and CDR2 sequences are SGHRS and YFSETQ. Trimming cost V 3 bases and J 8 bases, with 20 bases left between them. CDR3 size: 16 residues. The CDR3 DNA sequence: TGCGCCAGCAGCTCCCCCCCGGGGGGCGCGGAAGAAAAACTGTTTTTT. This encodes CASSSPPGGAEEKLFF.

The gene calls are TRBV5-1 and TRBJ2-3; TRBD1 matches 10 bases. Germline values: CDR1 SGHRS, CDR2 YFSETQ. Trimming took 3 bases from V and 2 from J; bases not matched to a gene: 6. The CDR3 is 16 residues long. CDR3 nucleotide sequence: TGCGCCAGCAGCTCCCCGGGACAGGGGTACACAGATACGCAGTATTTT. Protein: CASSSPGQGYTDTQYF.

In its sample, this clone was seen a few times. The rearrangement links TRBV6-6 to TRBJ1-3, with D maybe TRBD1 (6 bases). Germline V CDR1 and CDR2: MNHNY, SVGAGI (reference sequence). The CDR3 consists of 14 residues. The V end lost 5 bases, the J end lost 4 bases, and 12 bases lay between the germline ends. The CDR3 region is CASSSTGLGNTIYF. CDR3 in DNA: TGTGCCAGCAGTAGTACAGGGCTCGGAAACACCATATATTTT.

The V gene is TRBV9, the J gene TRBJ2-3; unclear D gene. CDR3 length equals 14 residues. Deletions cut 2 bases from V and 2 bases from J, with 9 bases between. Germline V gives CDR1 SGDLS, CDR2 YYNGEE. The CDR3: CASSVGALTDTQYF. The CDR3 bases are TGTGCCAGCAGCGTTGGAGCTCTCACAGATACGCAGTATTTT.